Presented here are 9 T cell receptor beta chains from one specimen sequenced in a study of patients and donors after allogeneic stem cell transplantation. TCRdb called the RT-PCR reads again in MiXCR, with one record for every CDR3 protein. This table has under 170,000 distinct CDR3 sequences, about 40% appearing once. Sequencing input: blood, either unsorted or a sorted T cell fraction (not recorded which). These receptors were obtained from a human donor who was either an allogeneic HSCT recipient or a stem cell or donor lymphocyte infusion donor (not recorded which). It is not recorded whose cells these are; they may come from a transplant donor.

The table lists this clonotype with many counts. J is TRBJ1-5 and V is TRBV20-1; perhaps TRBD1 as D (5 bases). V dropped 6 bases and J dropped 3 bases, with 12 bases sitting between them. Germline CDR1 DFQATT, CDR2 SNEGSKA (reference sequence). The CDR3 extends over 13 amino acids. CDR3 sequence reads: CSARPGANQPQHF. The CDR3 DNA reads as TGCAGTGCGAGACCCGGGGCCAATCAGCCCCAGCATTTT.

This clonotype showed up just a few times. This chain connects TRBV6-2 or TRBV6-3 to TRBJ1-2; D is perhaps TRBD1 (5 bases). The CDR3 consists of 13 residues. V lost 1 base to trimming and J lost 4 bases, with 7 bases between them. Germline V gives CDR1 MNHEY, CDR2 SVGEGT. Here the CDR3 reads CASSYLGGYGYTF. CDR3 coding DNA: TGTGCCAGCAGTTACTTGGGGGGCTATGGCTACACCTTC.

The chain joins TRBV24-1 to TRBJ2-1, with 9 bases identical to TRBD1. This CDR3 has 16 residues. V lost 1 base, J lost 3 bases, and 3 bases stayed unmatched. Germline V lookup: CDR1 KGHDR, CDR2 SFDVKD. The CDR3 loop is CATSDFQGQGYNEQFF. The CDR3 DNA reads TGTGCCACCAGTGATTTTCAGGGACAGGGCTACAATGAGCAGTTCTTC.

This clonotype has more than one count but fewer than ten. CDR3 sequence reads: CAISDYPGLDDSDTQYF. The CDR3 DNA is TGTGCCATCAGTGATTACCCGGGACTAGATGATTCAGATACGCAGTATTTT. The chain is built from TRBV10-3 and TRBJ2-3; the match to TRBD2 covers 8 bases. The trim removed 3 bases at V and 4 bases at J, leaving 12 bases unmatched. The CDR3 length is 17 residues. From germline, CDR1 is ENHRY and CDR2 SYGVKD.

CDR3 nucleotide sequence: TGTGCCAGCAGTTCCGTCCAGGGTGGTCAGCCCCAGCATTTT. This gives the protein CASSSVQGGQPQHF. The gene calls are TRBV6-5 and TRBJ1-5; a possible D gene is TRBD1 (5 bases). The CDR3 loop spans 14 amino acids. The V and J ends lost 4 bases and 6 bases respectively, with 13 bases between them. Germline CDR1 reads MNHEY; CDR2 reads SVGAGI.

CDR3 coding DNA: TGCGCCAGCAGGGAACTAGCTAGCACAGATACGCAGTATTTT. Protein sequence: CASRELASTDTQYF. The chain recombines TRBV5-1 with TRBJ2-3; a weak D match, TRBD2 (6 bases). V lost 5 bases to trimming and J lost 0 bases, with 10 bases between them. This CDR3 has 14 amino acids. In germline, CDR1 is SGHRS, CDR2 YFSETQ.

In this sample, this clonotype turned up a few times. The CDR3 reads CSAIDRARGPQHF. The CDR3 DNA reads TGCAGTGCCATTGACAGGGCCAGAGGCCCCCAGCATTTT. The J gene is TRBJ1-5, the V gene TRBV20-1; 7 positions match TRBD1. V was pared by 6 bases and J by 10 bases, with 12 bases of the junction left unmatched. CDR1 DFQATT and CDR2 SNEGSKA come from the germline V gene (reference sequence). The CDR3 contains 13 residues.

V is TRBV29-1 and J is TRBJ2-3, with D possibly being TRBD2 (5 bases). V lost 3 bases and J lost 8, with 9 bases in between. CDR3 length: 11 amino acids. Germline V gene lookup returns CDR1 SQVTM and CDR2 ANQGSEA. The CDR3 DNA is TGCAGCGTTGAGAACAGCGGTACGCAGTATTTT. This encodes CSVENSGTQYF.

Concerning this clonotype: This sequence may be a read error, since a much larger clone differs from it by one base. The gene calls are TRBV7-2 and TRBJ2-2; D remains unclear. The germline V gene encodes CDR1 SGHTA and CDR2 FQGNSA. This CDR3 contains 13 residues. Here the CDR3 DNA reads TGTGTCAGCAGTTCATGGGGTACCGGGGAGCTGTTTTTT. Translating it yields CVSSSWGTGELFF.